This T cell receptor (beta chain) is drawn from a study of cytomegalovirus exposure and HLA in healthy donors. Study-wide findings and caveats: Common viral pathogens seemed to be connected with several of the most significant clusters, according to a later analysis. Later work found that TCR association rates differed between HLA loci; DRB1 had the most and HLA-C the fewest. Earlier results showed most TCR beta V segments being productive about 87% or about 30% of the time.

Comments on this clone: The target antigen is unknown.

Germline V lookup: CDR1 LNHDA, CDR2 SQIVND (reference sequence). CDR3 length: 12 amino acids. The junction had 3 bases not matched to a gene; V was cut back by 4 bases and J by 7 bases. PCR amplification relied on 60 Vbeta primers (plus 13 Jbeta primers). The protocol was immunoSEQ multiplex PCR, while the TCRdb copy is restricted to in-frame clones and leaves out a portion. The table records approximately 200,000 clones, over 75% of them present only once. Sequenced: PBMCs. The TCR was taken from a girl aged 2-10 years in good health and CMV-seronegative. This sequence joins TRBV19 and TRBJ1-2; 7 positions match TRBD1. This CDR3 is CASSKDRPGYTF. CDR3 DNA: TGTGCCAGTAGTAAGGACAGGCCTGGCTACACCTTC.